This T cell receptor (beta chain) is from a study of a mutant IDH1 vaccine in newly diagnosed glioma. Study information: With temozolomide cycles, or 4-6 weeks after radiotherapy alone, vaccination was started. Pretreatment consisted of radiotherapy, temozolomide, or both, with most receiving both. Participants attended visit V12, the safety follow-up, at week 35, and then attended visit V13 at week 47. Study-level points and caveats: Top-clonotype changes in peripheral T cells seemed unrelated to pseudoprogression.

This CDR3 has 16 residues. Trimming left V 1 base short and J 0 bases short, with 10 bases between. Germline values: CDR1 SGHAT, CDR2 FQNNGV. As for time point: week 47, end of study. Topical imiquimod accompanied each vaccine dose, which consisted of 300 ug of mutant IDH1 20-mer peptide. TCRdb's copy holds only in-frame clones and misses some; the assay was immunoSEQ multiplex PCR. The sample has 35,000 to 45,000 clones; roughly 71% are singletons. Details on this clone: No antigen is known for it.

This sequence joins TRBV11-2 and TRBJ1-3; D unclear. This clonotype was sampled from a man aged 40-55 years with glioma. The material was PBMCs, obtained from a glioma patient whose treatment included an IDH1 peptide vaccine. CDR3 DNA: TGTGCCAGCAGCTTAGTCGCCAAGAGCTCTGGAAACACCATATATTTT. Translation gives CASSLVAKSSGNTIYF.